Following are 27 T cell receptor beta chains from one sample sequenced in a study of control samples from healthy donors and cancer patients. Here immunoSEQ multiplex PCR was the method, and the copy in TCRdb shows in-frame clones only, minus some. The sample yields some 99,000 clones, about 89% seen once. The specimen sequenced was blood. All receptors come from a woman between 45 and 60 years old in good health.

V usage is TRBV19 and J usage is TRBJ1-5; D unresolved. The germline CDR1 and CDR2 sequences are LNHDA and SQIVND (reference sequence). The ends were cut back, 5 bases at V and 1 base at J, with 15 bases in the middle. The CDR3 runs 16 residues. The CDR3 here is CASSLMAAVSNQPQHF. DNA of the CDR3: TGTGCCAGTAGTCTAATGGCGGCTGTCAGCAATCAGCCCCAGCATTTT. Based on the CDR3 plus reference TRBV19 and TRBJ1-5, the full variable domain is DGGITQSPKYLFRKEGQNVTLSCEQNLNHDAMYWYRQDPGQGLRLIYYSQIVNDFQKGDIAEGYSVSREKKESFPLTVTSAQKNPTAFYLCASSLMAAVSNQPQHFGDGTRLSIL.

This chain links TRBV2 with TRBJ2-2, with D hard to call. The CDR3 has 14 amino acids. CDR1 SNHLY and CDR2 FYNNEI come from the germline V gene. The ends were cut back, 1 base at V and 4 bases at J, with 7 bases in the middle. The CDR3 DNA reads TGTGCCAGCAGTGAAGGTTCGAGCACCGGGGAGCTGTTTTTT. Translation gives CASSEGSSTGELFF.

This clone was seen just once. This chain connects TRBV4-1 to TRBJ2-3, with 13 bases fitting TRBD2. V gave up 3 bases and J gave up 6 bases; unmatched junction bases: 24. CDR3 size: 22 residues. The germline V gene has CDR1 MGHRA and CDR2 YSYEKL. In DNA form, the CDR3 reads TGCGCCAGCAGCCAGCAACCCCTCCGGACTAGCGGGGGCCGAGGTTCGGGGGATACGCAGTATTTT. It encodes CASSQQPLRTSGGRGSGDTQYF.

The CDR3, as DNA: TGTGCCAGCTCAAGCGGACAAGAGACCCAGTACTTC. The encoded protein is CASSSGQETQYF. V gene TRBV18 combines with J gene TRBJ2-5; possibly TRBD2 for D (5 bases). Germline V gives CDR1 KGHSH, CDR2 LQKENI. The CDR3 totals 12 residues. V dropped 5 bases and J dropped 2 bases, with 6 bases sitting between them.

The chain couples TRBV27 to TRBJ2-3, with 7 nucleotides matching TRBD1. The trim removed 0 bases at V and 2 bases at J, leaving 8 bases unmatched. The CDR3 covers 17 residues. Germline CDR1 reads MNHEY; CDR2 reads SMNVEV (reference sequence). The CDR3 sequence: CASSLSIVQGDTDTQYF. The CDR3 DNA is TGTGCCAGCAGTTTATCGATAGTCCAGGGGGACACAGATACGCAGTATTTT.

This clone was counted once. Compared with germline, one end of the junction differs, possibly owing to a read error. DNA of the CDR3: TGTGCCAGCAGCGTAACTGATGGCGGGGCGATTTCAGATACGCAGTATTTT. As protein: CASSVTDGGAISDTQYF. The rearrangement uses TRBV7-3 and TRBJ2-3, with TRBD2 as a possible D gene (6 bases). Per the germline V gene, CDR1 is SGHTA and CDR2 is FQGTGA. The CDR3 spans 17 residues. The complete variable domain, with remaining parts taken from reference TRBV7-3 and TRBJ2-3, reads GAGVSQTPSNKVTEKGKYVELRCDPISGHTALYWYRQSLGQGPEFLIYFQGTGAADDSGLPNDRFFAVRPEGSVSTLKIQRTERGDSAVYLCASSVTDGGAISDTQYFGPGTRLTVL.

This chain uses TRBV5-4 with TRBJ2-7, with TRBD2 identical over 9 bases. With V trimmed by 2 bases and J by 4 bases, 22 bases remained unmatched. Germline CDR1 is SGHNT and CDR2 is YYREEE (reference sequence). The CDR3 is made up of 20 amino acids. The chain's CDR3 is CASSLSVHGAGGPRGYEQYV. The CDR3 nucleotides are TGTGCCAGCAGCTTATCTGTGCACGGGGCGGGAGGGCCCAGAGGTTACGAGCAGTACGTC.

V gene TRBV3-1 (or the pseudogene TRBV3-2) combines with J gene TRBJ2-3, with 9 bases identical to TRBD1. Germline V gene data show CDR1 as LGHDT and CDR2 as YNNKEL (reference sequence). J gave up 4 bases and V 0 bases, and 8 bases lay outside the gene matches. The CDR3 length is 17 residues. The CDR3 reads CASSQDTTGGLSDTQYF. CDR3 nucleotide sequence: TGTGCCAGCAGCCAAGATACTACAGGGGGCCTTTCAGATACGCAGTATTTT.

The chain joins TRBV10-3 to TRBJ1-1; D gene ambiguous. The CDR3 sequence is 18 residues long. The ends were cut back, 4 bases at V and 0 bases at J, with 21 bases in the middle. CDR1 is ENHRY, CDR2 SYGVKD, per germline. The CDR3 is CAISGALGSESMNTEAFF. CDR3 bases: TGTGCCATCAGTGGGGCGCTGGGGAGCGAAAGTATGAACACTGAAGCTTTCTTT.

V usage is TRBV27 and J usage is TRBJ1-4; D not certain. Germline V gene sequence: CDR1 MNHEY, CDR2 SMNVEV (reference sequence). CDR3 length equals 15 residues. V was shortened by 1 base and J by 0 bases, with 6 bases between the two germline ends. CDR3 nucleotides: TGTGCCAGCAGTTTATTTGGGACAACTAATGAAAAACTGTTTTTT. As protein: CASSLFGTTNEKLFF. Full variable domain (missing parts from reference TRBV27 and TRBJ1-4): EAQVTQNPRYLITVTGKKLTVTCSQNMNHEYMSWYRQDPGLGLRQIYYSMNVEVTDKGDVPEGYKVSRKEKRNFPLILESPSPNQTSLYFCASSLFGTTNEKLFFGSGTQLSVL.

V gene TRBV18 combines with J gene TRBJ2-7, with 7 bases lining up with TRBD1. Germline CDR1 KGHSH, CDR2 LQKENI. The trim removed 3 bases at V and 7 bases at J, leaving 12 bases unmatched. CDR3 length equals 15 residues. CDR3 protein: CASSPDRERGSEQYF. In nucleotides, the CDR3 is TGTGCCAGCTCACCCGACAGGGAAAGGGGTTCGGAGCAGTACTTC.

This chain connects TRBV13 to TRBJ2-2, with TRBD2 matching 16 bases. With 5 bases clipped from V and 5 bases from J, the junction kept 11 bases outside the gene matches. Germline V gene sequence: CDR1 PRHDT, CDR2 FYEKMQ (reference sequence). CDR3 length equals 19 residues. The CDR3 is CASSPGLAGGPRRTGELFF. The CDR3 DNA sequence: TGTGCCAGCAGCCCGGGACTAGCGGGGGGGCCGAGGCGAACCGGGGAGCTGTTTTTT.

The rearrangement uses TRBV6-5 and TRBJ2-5; D is perhaps TRBD2 (5 bases). Germline values: CDR1 MNHEY, CDR2 SVGAGI. The V and J ends lost 6 bases and 4 bases respectively, with 15 bases between them. The CDR3 length is 14 residues. The DNA of the CDR3 is TGTGCCAGCAGCCGAGAGGCCGCGGGAGAGACCCAGTACTTC. It encodes CASSREAAGETQYF.

The chain recombines TRBV4-1 with TRBJ2-7, with TRBD2 matching over 10 bases. CDR1 is MGHRA, CDR2 YSYEKL, per germline. The CDR3 is 16 amino acids. Unmatched junction bases numbered 9, after V lost 1 base and J lost 6 bases. The CDR3 nucleotides read TGCGCCAGCAGCCAAGGGGTACTAGCGGGGATCACCGAGCAGTACTTC. This encodes CASSQGVLAGITEQYF.

The V call is TRBV6-5, the J call TRBJ2-7; D is tentatively TRBD1 or TRBD2 (6 bases each). The CDR3 is 12 amino acids. CDR1 and CDR2 (germline): MNHEY, SVGAGI. Trimming left V 2 bases short and J 6 bases short, with 8 bases between. The CDR3 DNA reads TGTGCCAGCAGTTACGGGGGGCGCGAGCAGTACTTC. Translating gives CASSYGGREQYF.

The rearrangement links TRBV11-2 to TRBJ2-1; 14 bases are a match to TRBD2. V shed 5 bases, J shed 8 bases, and the junction held 5 bases outside the gene matches. CDR3 length: 15 residues. Germline loops: CDR1 SGHAT, CDR2 FQNNGV. CDR3 in DNA: TGTGCCAGCAGCATCCGACTAGCGGGAGGGGATGAGCAGTTCTTC. Translated, it gives CASSIRLAGGDEQFF.

The genes are TRBV29-1 and TRBJ1-2; D remains unclear. The V gene's germline CDR1 is SQVTM and CDR2 ANQGSEA. Trimming took 4 bases from V and 5 from J, leaving 17 bases between them. This CDR3 spans 14 amino acids. CDR3 residues: CSVARLPLGYGYTF. The CDR3 bases are TGCAGCGTTGCCCGGCTCCCTCTGGGATATGGCTACACCTTC.

The rearrangement joins TRBV27 to TRBJ1-1, with D possibly being TRBD1 (6 bases). Germline CDR1 is MNHEY and CDR2 is SMNVEV (reference sequence). The CDR3 sequence is 15 residues long. Trimming cost V 3 bases and J 4 bases, with 15 bases left between them. The CDR3 loop reads CASSFLGGLGTEAFF. DNA for the CDR3: TGTGCCAGCAGTTTCTTGGGGGGCCTCGGCACTGAAGCTTTCTTT.

The chain joins TRBV6-2 or TRBV6-3 to TRBJ1-5; 7 bases map to TRBD1. The CDR3 extends over 14 amino acids. CDR1 is MNHEY, CDR2 SVGEGT, per germline. V lost 3 bases to trimming and J lost 6 bases; unmatched junction nucleotides: 5. The chain's CDR3 is CASSYSTGFQPQHF. CDR3 coding DNA: TGTGCCAGCAGTTATTCGACAGGGTTTCAGCCCCAGCATTTT.

The V gene is TRBV7-2, the J gene TRBJ1-4; 8 bases agree with TRBD1. V shed 5 bases and J 13 bases; nucleotides not matched to a gene: 12. This CDR3 is built from 14 residues. Per the germline V gene, CDR1 is SGHTA and CDR2 is FQGNSA. CDR3 sequence (DNA): TGTGCCAGCAGCGCCACGGGACAGGACCGAAGACTGTTTTTT. It codes for CASSATGQDRRLFF. The whole variable domain, filled in from reference TRBV7-2 and TRBJ1-4, reads GAGVSQSPSNKVTEKGKDVELRCDPISGHTALYWYRQSLGQGLEFLIYFQGNSAPDKSGLPSDRFSAERTGGSVSTLTIQRTQQEDSAVYLCASSATGQDRRLFFGSGTQLSVL.

This chain links TRBV7-2 with TRBJ2-2, with 9 bases aligning to TRBD1. J gave up 2 bases and V 5 bases, and 3 bases lay outside the gene matches. The CDR3 covers 15 residues. The germline V gene has CDR1 SGHTA and CDR2 FQGNSA. CDR3 in DNA: TGTGCCAGCAGCCACAGGGGGCACAACACCGGGGAGCTGTTTTTT. This sequence encodes CASSHRGHNTGELFF.

The CDR3 bases are TGTGCCTGGAGTGCGGGCGAGAACACCGGGGAGCTGTTTTTT. Translated: CAWSAGENTGELFF. The J gene is TRBJ2-2, the V gene TRBV30, with D unclear. V was pared by 1 base and J by 1 base, with 7 bases between. The CDR3 runs to 14 residues. The germline CDR1 and CDR2 sequences are GTSNPN and SVGIG (reference sequence).

CDR3 region: CASSQSRGLGEKLFF. In DNA, the CDR3 is TGCGCCAGCAGCCAGTCAAGGGGGCTTGGTGAAAAACTGTTTTTT. V gene TRBV4-3 combines with J gene TRBJ1-4, with TRBD1 identical over 7 bases. CDR3 size: 15 residues. V trimming: 3 bases; J trimming: 7 bases; junction bases outside the gene matches: 8. CDR1 and CDR2 from the germline V gene are LGHNA and YSLEER.

The V and J genes are TRBV13 and TRBJ2-5, with D possibly being TRBD1 (6 bases). CDR1 PRHDT and CDR2 FYEKMQ come from the germline V gene (reference sequence). This CDR3 is built from 15 residues. Trimming cost V 3 bases and J 0 bases, with 11 bases left between them. CDR3 in amino acids: CASSFTRTDQETQYF. The CDR3 DNA reads TGTGCCAGCAGCTTTACTAGGACAGACCAAGAGACCCAGTACTTC.

This chain joins TRBV11-2 and TRBJ2-3; TRBD1 aligns across 7 bases. Germline V gene sequence: CDR1 SGHAT, CDR2 FQNNGV. CDR3 size: 14 residues. Losses at the gene ends were 7 bases for V and 4 bases for J; bases not matched to a gene: 8. This CDR3 is CASNSQGSADTQYF. The CDR3 DNA reads TGTGCCAGCAACTCACAGGGGAGCGCAGATACGCAGTATTTT.

The J gene is TRBJ1-6, the V gene TRBV19; 7 bases match TRBD1. The CDR3 is 14 residues long. V trimming: 6 bases; J trimming: 7 bases; junction bases outside the gene matches: 6. Germline values: CDR1 LNHDA, CDR2 SQIVND (reference sequence). Written as DNA, the CDR3 is TGTGCCAGTAGGGCGGGACAGCCGAATTCACCCCTCCACTTT. Translated: CASRAGQPNSPLHF.

The V and J genes are TRBV11-2 and TRBJ2-3; D not certain. The V gene lost 0 bases and the J gene lost 0 bases, with 7 bases spanning the gap. Germline loops: CDR1 SGHAT, CDR2 FQNNGV. This CDR3 spans 15 amino acids. Written as DNA, the CDR3 is TGTGCCAGCAGCTTAGATCTGGATAGCACAGATACGCAGTATTTT. As protein: CASSLDLDSTDTQYF.